Presented here are 17 T cell receptor beta chains from one specimen sequenced in a study of cytomegalovirus exposure and HLA in healthy donors. 13 Jbeta primers and 60 Vbeta primers were used for the PCR. Method: immunoSEQ multiplex PCR; TCRdb's copy keeps in-frame clones and lacks some. Here the sample spans tens of thousands of clones, around 62% being singletons. The sequenced material came from PBMCs. The receptors were sampled from a human donor in good health.

This chain links TRBV30 with TRBJ2-7; 7 positions match TRBD1. The CDR3 covers 13 residues. CDR1 and CDR2 (germline): GTSNPN, SVGIG (reference sequence). Trimming cost V 2 bases and J 4 bases; bases outside gene matches: 5. The CDR3 loop is CAWSTGVRYEQYF. CDR3 coding DNA: TGTGCCTGGAGTACAGGGGTAAGGTACGAGCAGTACTTC.

The rearrangement joins TRBV7-8 to TRBJ2-3; 8 nucleotides align to TRBD2. The trim removed 1 base at V and 0 bases at J, leaving 6 bases unmatched. This CDR3 comprises 17 residues. Looked up from germline, CDR1 is SGHVS and CDR2 is FQNEAQ. The CDR3 loop reads CASSLDEAGASTDTQYF. The CDR3 DNA reads as TGTGCCAGCAGCTTAGACGAAGCGGGAGCTAGCACAGATACGCAGTATTTT.

The rearrangement joins TRBV5-1 to TRBJ2-1; D is perhaps TRBD2 (5 bases). The CDR3 consists of 16 residues. Looked up from germline, CDR1 is SGHRS and CDR2 is YFSETQ. Trimming shortened V by 2 bases and J by 9 bases, and 21 bases separated the two germline ends. The CDR3 loop is CASSFGGRPPEGEQFF. CDR3 coding DNA: TGCGCCAGCAGCTTTGGCGGGCGCCCCCCAGAGGGTGAGCAGTTCTTC.

This sequence joins TRBV2 and TRBJ2-2; 8 bases align to TRBD2. Germline values: CDR1 SNHLY, CDR2 FYNNEI. Unmatched junction bases numbered 7, after V lost 5 bases and J lost 5 bases. The CDR3 is 15 amino acids. The CDR3 protein is CASSPAGVGTGELFF. The CDR3, as DNA: TGTGCCAGCAGTCCAGCGGGGGTCGGTACCGGGGAGCTGTTTTTT.

This clone was counted only a few times. The chain is built from TRBV29-1 and TRBJ2-7; D unresolved. There are 15 residues in the CDR3. The V end lost 2 bases, the J end lost 2 bases, and 16 bases lay between the germline ends. Germline V gene data show CDR1 as SQVTM and CDR2 as ANQGSEA. In nucleotides, the CDR3 is TGCAGCGTTGAATTAAGAGCGAAGAGCCCCTACGAGCAGTACTTC. This translates into CSVELRAKSPYEQYF.

This clone was seen a few times. The genes are TRBV15 and TRBJ1-1; D remains unclear. Germline CDR1 LNHNV, CDR2 YYDKDF (reference sequence). CDR3 length equals 14 residues. Trimming took 2 bases from V and 4 from J, leaving 11 bases between them. This CDR3 is CATSRHREITEAFF. CDR3 DNA: TGTGCCACCAGCAGACATAGGGAGATCACTGAAGCTTTCTTT.

Only a few counts were recorded for this clone. The chain joins TRBV9 to TRBJ2-1; D remains unclear. The CDR3 is made up of 13 amino acids. The germline gives CDR1 SGDLS, CDR2 YYNGEE. The V end was cut by 0 bases, the J end by 10 bases, with 11 bases between. The CDR3 sequence is CASSVDLVREQFF. For the CDR3, the DNA is TGTGCCAGCAGCGTAGATCTAGTACGGGAGCAGTTCTTC.

This clone was seen only once. The chain links TRBV10-2 to TRBJ2-7, with a possible D match to TRBD2 (6 bases). The CDR3 has 13 residues. Germline V gives CDR1 WSHSY, CDR2 SAAADI. V was shortened by 4 bases and J by 6 bases, with 13 bases between the two germline ends. CDR3 nucleotide sequence: TGCGCCAGCAGTGCCCAGACTAGGGGCGAGCAGTACTTC. Encoded protein: CASSAQTRGEQYF.

The V and J genes are TRBV5-4 and TRBJ2-7, with D perhaps TRBD1 (6 bases). Germline CDR1 and CDR2: SGHNT and YYREEE (reference sequence). The CDR3 loop spans 15 amino acids. V lost 4 bases and J 5 bases, leaving 19 bases between the germline ends. CDR3 nucleotide sequence: TGTGCCAGCAGCCAACGGGACATGAGGATCCACGAGCAGTACTTC. It encodes CASSQRDMRIHEQYF.

Concerning this clone: Other DNA variants within this sample encode the same CDR3. The rearrangement uses TRBV7-3 and TRBJ2-3, with a possible D match to TRBD1 (6 bases). Deletions cut 5 bases from V and 0 bases from J, with 9 bases between. The CDR3 length is 14 residues. Looked up from germline, CDR1 is SGHTA and CDR2 is FQGTGA. The CDR3 reads CASSPGQSTDTQYF. The CDR3, as DNA: TGTGCCAGCAGCCCAGGACAGAGCACAGATACGCAGTATTTT.

This clone was counted between two and nine times. V and J are TRBV30 and TRBJ1-6; 7 positions agree with TRBD1. There are 12 residues in the CDR3. Germline CDR1 reads GTSNPN; CDR2 reads SVGIG (reference sequence). With V trimmed by 4 bases and J by 10 bases, 4 bases remained unmatched. This CDR3 is CAWTKGQSPLHF. The CDR3 DNA follows: TGTGCCTGGACCAAGGGACAGTCACCCCTCCACTTT. The complete variable domain, with remaining parts taken from reference TRBV30 and TRBJ1-6, reads SQTIHQWPATLVQPVGSPLSLECTVEGTSNPNLYWYRQAAGRGLQLLFYSVGIGQISSEVPQNLSASRPQDRQFILSSKKLLLSDSGFYLCAWTKGQSPLHFGNGTRLTVT.

This chain connects TRBV9 to TRBJ2-7, with D perhaps TRBD2 (6 bases). CDR3 length equals 15 residues. V dropped 2 bases and J dropped 3 bases, with 15 bases sitting between them. Germline V gives CDR1 SGDLS, CDR2 YYNGEE. The CDR3 loop is CASSVGFSGYYEQYF. The CDR3 nucleotides read TGTGCCAGCAGCGTCGGCTTTAGCGGATACTACGAGCAGTACTTC.

The gene calls are TRBV2 and TRBJ2-2; 11 bases are a match to TRBD1. This CDR3 has 17 residues. Germline CDR1 is SNHLY and CDR2 is FYNNEI. The trim removed 1 base at V and 8 bases at J, leaving 9 bases unmatched. DNA of the CDR3: TGTGCCAGCAGTGAAGGGAGGACAGGGGGCGGCCAGGGGGAGCTGTTTTTT. This sequence encodes CASSEGRTGGGQGELFF.

This clone was seen a few times. This chain links TRBV7-9 with TRBJ2-3; 8 bases are a match to TRBD1. Germline-derived CDR1 and CDR2 are SEHNR and FQNEAQ (reference sequence). Unmatched junction bases numbered 5, after V lost 4 bases and J lost 2 bases. The CDR3 loop spans 15 amino acids. CDR3 sequence: CASSSGQANTDTQYF. Here the CDR3 DNA reads TGTGCCAGCAGCTCGGGACAGGCTAACACAGATACGCAGTATTTT.

This clone has more than one count but fewer than ten. V is TRBV7-9 and J is TRBJ2-7, with TRBD2 as a possible D gene (5 bases). V was shortened by 5 bases and J by 3 bases, with 11 bases between the two germline ends. This CDR3 region has 13 residues. Germline V gene lookup returns CDR1 SEHNR and CDR2 FQNEAQ (reference sequence). DNA for the CDR3: TGTGCCAGCAGCCCGCCCGAGGGCTACGAGCAGTACTTC. Its translation is CASSPPEGYEQYF.

The chain links TRBV27 to TRBJ2-7; tentatively, D is TRBD1 (7 bases). Trimming cost V 10 bases and J 0 bases, with 16 bases left between them. Germline V lookup: CDR1 MNHEY, CDR2 SMNVEV (reference sequence). This CDR3 has 14 amino acids. The CDR3 spells CAIRRDSSSYEQYF. The CDR3 DNA reads TGTGCCATCCGGCGGGACAGTTCCTCCTACGAGCAGTACTTC.

The CDR3 protein is CASRLTGVYHSDTIYF. For the CDR3, the DNA is TGTGCCAGCAGGTTGACAGGGGTTTATCATTCGGACACCATATATTTT. The V call is TRBV27, the J call TRBJ1-3; 8 bases map to TRBD1. This CDR3 comprises 16 residues. V was clipped by 6 bases and J by 8 bases; unmatched bases: 15. From germline, CDR1 is MNHEY and CDR2 SMNVEV (reference sequence).